Presented here are 30 T cell receptor beta chains from one specimen sequenced in a study of blood T cell repertoires in COVID-19. Assay: immunoSEQ multiplex PCR; the TCRdb copy retains only in-frame clones and omits some. The sample carries more than 95,000 clones, approximately 81% recorded once. The sequenced sample consisted of peripheral blood. The receptors originated from an elderly man with COVID-19, enrolled during active disease.

The rearrangement uses TRBV6-2 or TRBV6-3 and TRBJ1-5; TRBD1 aligns across 8 bases. Trimming cost V 6 bases and J 4 bases; bases outside gene matches: 2. Germline-derived CDR1 and CDR2 are MNHEY and SVGEGT. This CDR3 is 13 amino acids long. This chain's CDR3 is CASSRDRNQPQHF. The CDR3 DNA reads TGTGCCAGCAGCCGGGACAGGAATCAGCCCCAGCATTTT.

The J gene is TRBJ1-2, the V gene TRBV20-1, with 10 bases matching TRBD1. This CDR3 has 14 amino acids. Trimming took 3 bases from V and 3 from J; bases not matched to a gene: 4. Per germline, CDR1 DFQATT and CDR2 SNEGSKA (reference sequence). This CDR3 is CSASATGGDYGYTF. The CDR3, as DNA: TGCAGTGCTAGTGCGACAGGGGGCGACTATGGCTACACCTTC.

The chain has TRBV5-1 and TRBJ2-1, with 9 positions matching TRBD1. Germline trimming cut 3 bases from V and 4 bases from J; bases unmatched to any gene: 11. This CDR3 contains 17 residues. Germline V lookup: CDR1 SGHRS, CDR2 YFSETQ. The CDR3 sequence: CASSSQGAPNLYNEQFF. The CDR3 coding sequence is TGCGCCAGCAGCTCACAGGGGGCCCCAAACTTATACAATGAGCAGTTCTTC.

This clone was seen a handful of times. The rearrangement links TRBV6-4 to TRBJ2-5; D is perhaps TRBD2 (6 bases). Germline V gene lookup returns CDR1 MRHNA and CDR2 SNTAGT. The ends were cut back, 2 bases at V and 1 base at J, with 17 bases in the middle. CDR3 length: 17 amino acids. The CDR3: CASSDTVAALIQETQYF. CDR3 sequence (DNA): TGTGCCAGCAGTGACACGGTAGCGGCACTGATCCAAGAGACCCAGTACTTC.

In its sample, this clone was seen a few times. This CDR3 is CASSLGLAGLFF. CDR3 in DNA: TGTGCCAGCAGTTTGGGACTAGCCGGGTTGTTCTTT. The V and J genes are TRBV12-3 or TRBV12-4 and TRBJ1-1; TRBD1 might be the D (5 bases). V lost 3 bases to trimming and J lost 14 bases, with 16 bases between them. The CDR3 contains 12 residues.

The chain carries TRBV7-2 and TRBJ2-7, with 8 bases matching TRBD2. Germline trimming cut 5 bases from V and 0 bases from J; bases unmatched to any gene: 6. This CDR3 region has 15 residues. CDR1 and CDR2 (germline): SGHTA, FQGNSA. The CDR3 protein is CASSERLASSYEQYF. In DNA form, the CDR3 reads TGTGCCAGCAGCGAGAGACTAGCGTCCTCCTACGAGCAGTACTTC.

The chain combines TRBV28 with TRBJ2-7; 12 nucleotides match TRBD1. Germline values: CDR1 MDHEN, CDR2 SYDVKM. V trimming: 4 bases; J trimming: 4 bases; junction bases outside the gene matches: 8. This CDR3 region has 16 residues. The CDR3 coding sequence is TGTGCCAGCAGTTCCGGGACAGGGGGCCGAAGGTACGAGCAGTACTTC. Amino acids: CASSSGTGGRRYEQYF.

The chain combines TRBV6-5 with TRBJ2-1, with 7 bases that match TRBD2. This CDR3 is built from 13 residues. V trimming: 2 bases; J trimming: 8 bases; junction bases outside the gene matches: 3. CDR1 and CDR2 from the germline V gene are MNHEY and SVGAGI. The CDR3 protein is CASSYGLVDEQFF. The CDR3 DNA sequence: TGTGCCAGCAGTTACGGACTAGTAGATGAGCAGTTCTTC.

The chain has TRBV2 and TRBJ2-1, with 10 bases aligning to TRBD2. In germline, CDR1 is SNHLY, CDR2 FYNNEI. The CDR3 totals 15 residues. Trimming took 5 bases from V and 3 from J; bases not matched to a gene: 4. The CDR3 coding sequence is TGTGCCAGCAGTAGTCTAGCGGGAGTCTACAATGAGCAGTTCTTC. As protein: CASSSLAGVYNEQFF.

CDR3 in amino acids: CATKIGGGAYNEQFF. The DNA of the CDR3 is TGTGCCACCAAGATTGGAGGGGGGGCCTACAATGAGCAGTTCTTC. The chain is built from TRBV13 and TRBJ2-1; tentative D call: TRBD2 (7 bases). V was pared by 10 bases and J by 2 bases, with 18 bases between. Germline V gene lookup returns CDR1 PRHDT and CDR2 FYEKMQ (reference sequence). There are 15 residues in the CDR3.

The gene calls are TRBV6-5 and TRBJ2-2; TRBD2 might be the D (7 bases). V lost 4 bases, J lost 0 bases, and 12 bases lay in between. The CDR3 totals 16 residues. CDR1 is MNHEY and CDR2 is SVGAGI in the germline V gene. This CDR3 reads CASSLVRGPNTGELFF. Written as DNA, the CDR3 is TGTGCCAGCAGTTTAGTGCGGGGGCCGAACACCGGGGAGCTGTTTTTT.

The chain carries TRBV10-3 and TRBJ2-7, with 7 positions matching TRBD1. Germline CDR1 is ENHRY and CDR2 is SYGVKD. The CDR3 consists of 13 residues. Trimming removed 3 bases from V and 5 bases from J; junction bases left unmatched: 4. DNA of the CDR3: TGTGCCATCAGTGAACGACAGGGCAACGAGCAGTACTTC. Translating gives CAISERQGNEQYF.

The rearrangement joins TRBV9 to TRBJ2-1; TRBD2 matches 9 bases. Germline V gene sequence: CDR1 SGDLS, CDR2 YYNGEE. The junction had 3 bases not matched to a gene; V was cut back by 2 bases and J by 0 bases. The CDR3 spans 16 residues. CDR3 bases: TGTGCCAGCAGCGTTGCGGGAGGGGGCTCCTACAATGAGCAGTTCTTC. Protein product: CASSVAGGGSYNEQFF.

V usage is TRBV7-8 and J usage is TRBJ1-5; D may be TRBD1 (5 bases). Germline-derived CDR1 and CDR2 are SGHVS and FQNEAQ. V lost 1 base to trimming and J lost 8 bases, with 15 bases between them. This CDR3 is 15 amino acids long. The CDR3 region has the DNA TGTGCCAGCAGCTTAGGCCGACAGCCGCAGGAGCCCCAGCATTTT. Translating gives CASSLGRQPQEPQHF.

The chain employs TRBV28 and TRBJ1-1; no definite D call. Trimming left V 2 bases short and J 2 bases short, with 6 bases between. Per the germline V gene, CDR1 is MDHEN and CDR2 is SYDVKM. This CDR3 contains 13 residues. The CDR3 DNA reads TGTGCCAGCAGTTTAAACAGAAACACTGAAGCTTTCTTT. Translated, it gives CASSLNRNTEAFF.

The chain is built from TRBV3-1 (or the pseudogene TRBV3-2) and TRBJ2-1, with 8 bases that match TRBD2. This CDR3 spans 18 amino acids. After removal of 0 bases from V and 2 bases from J, the junction contained 9 bases not matched to a gene. The germline V gene has CDR1 LGHDT and CDR2 YNNKEL (reference sequence). CDR3: CASSQDRGASGPYNEQFF. The CDR3 DNA reads as TGTGCCAGCAGCCAAGATCGGGGGGCTAGCGGGCCCTACAATGAGCAGTTCTTC.

This clone was found once. The chain uses TRBV10-3 and TRBJ1-5; D gene ambiguous. The CDR3 sequence is 14 residues long. Trimming stripped 2 bases from V and 7 bases from J, with 12 bases between. CDR1 is ENHRY and CDR2 is SYGVKD in the germline V gene. CDR3: CAISESREAQPQHF. The CDR3, as DNA: TGTGCCATCAGTGAGAGCCGGGAGGCACAGCCCCAGCATTTT.

The chain joins TRBV9 to TRBJ2-2, with D tentatively TRBD1 (6 bases). CDR1 and CDR2 from the germline V gene are SGDLS and YYNGEE. CDR3 length: 16 amino acids. Trimming took off 4 bases at V and 2 bases at J, with 15 bases between the two ends. CDR3 amino acids: CASSTHRATNTGELFF. The CDR3 DNA sequence: TGTGCCAGCAGCACACACAGGGCGACCAACACCGGGGAGCTGTTTTTT.

CDR3 coding DNA: TGTGCCAGCAGAGGATCAGGGTACGCGAAGTTCTTC. It yields the protein CASRGSGYAKFF. The chain links TRBV2 to TRBJ2-1, with a possible D match to TRBD1 (5 bases). The germline CDR1 and CDR2 sequences are SNHLY and FYNNEI. Trimming took off 6 bases at V and 14 bases at J, with 17 bases between the two ends. CDR3 size: 12 residues.

The chain employs TRBV27 and TRBJ2-7; the match to TRBD1 covers 7 bases. After removal of 2 bases from V and 2 bases from J, the junction contained 6 bases not matched to a gene. Per germline, CDR1 MNHEY and CDR2 SMNVEV (reference sequence). This CDR3 is 15 amino acids long. CDR3 sequence (DNA): TGTGCCAGCAGTTTAGCCGGGACAGACCCCTACGAGCAGTACTTC. It yields the protein CASSLAGTDPYEQYF.

The V gene is TRBV6-5, the J gene TRBJ1-1, with D unresolved. Trimming removed 5 bases from V and 1 base from J, with 8 bases in between. This CDR3 is built from 13 residues. Germline V gene sequence: CDR1 MNHEY, CDR2 SVGAGI. This CDR3 reads CASSPTGNTEAFF. CDR3 DNA: TGTGCCAGCAGTCCCACGGGGAACACTGAAGCTTTCTTT.

This CDR3 reads CASTGQGAYNEQFF. The CDR3 nucleotides read TGTGCCAGCACGGGACAGGGGGCTTACAATGAGCAGTTCTTC. The chain combines TRBV19 with TRBJ2-1, with 12 bases identical to TRBD1. The CDR3 totals 14 residues. With V trimmed by 9 bases and J by 4 bases, 4 bases remained unmatched. From germline, CDR1 is LNHDA and CDR2 SQIVND (reference sequence).

This rearrangement joins TRBV6-1 to TRBJ1-2, with 7 nucleotides matching TRBD1. The CDR3 sequence is 14 residues long. CDR1 MNHNS and CDR2 SASEGT come from the germline V gene. V dropped 5 bases and J dropped 0; count of bases not matched to a gene: 3. The CDR3 nucleotides are TGTGCCAGCAGTTTACAGGGGACTAACTATGGCTACACCTTC. As protein: CASSLQGTNYGYTF.

The chain has TRBV10-3 and TRBJ1-3; D is unclear. V shed 3 bases and J shed 4 bases, with 4 bases lying between them. This CDR3 contains 12 residues. Germline CDR1 and CDR2: ENHRY and SYGVKD. CDR3 amino acids: CAISDRGNTIYF. CDR3 DNA sequence: TGTGCCATCAGTGACAGGGGAAACACCATATATTTT.

The chain uses TRBV11-2 and TRBJ2-1, with 12 bases that match TRBD2. The CDR3 totals 13 residues. V was clipped by 5 bases and J by 13 bases; unmatched bases: 6. Germline-derived CDR1 and CDR2 are SGHAT and FQNNGV. The CDR3 here is CASSQRTSGVQFF. DNA for the CDR3: TGTGCCAGCAGCCAACGGACTAGCGGGGTCCAGTTCTTC.

The chain couples TRBV7-2 to TRBJ2-3; 11 bases map to TRBD2. Germline-derived CDR1 and CDR2 are SGHTA and FQGNSA. This CDR3 is 15 amino acids long. V lost 6 bases to trimming and J lost 1 base; unmatched junction nucleotides: 3. CDR3 loop: CASRASGRRTDTQYF. CDR3 coding DNA: TGTGCCAGCAGGGCTAGCGGGAGGCGCACAGATACGCAGTATTTT.

The sample holds a few counts of this clone. Other DNA sequences from this sample encode an identical CDR3 as well. The chain employs TRBV24-1 and TRBJ2-3, with 7 bases that match TRBD2. In germline, CDR1 is KGHDR, CDR2 SFDVKD. CDR3 length: 14 residues. Trimming took 6 bases from V and 0 from J; bases not matched to a gene: 2. The CDR3 reads CATSISGSTDTQYF. CDR3 coding DNA: TGTGCCACCAGTATTAGCGGGAGCACAGATACGCAGTATTTT.

This clone was seen more than once but under ten times. The chain joins TRBV28 to TRBJ1-1; TRBD1 might be the D (6 bases). Germline CDR1 and CDR2: MDHEN and SYDVKM. The germline V and J ends were trimmed by 1 base and 1 base, with 13 bases remaining between them. This CDR3 is built from 16 residues. This CDR3 is CASSLSIGQPNTEAFF. CDR3 DNA sequence: TGTGCCAGCAGTTTATCTATCGGACAGCCGAACACTGAAGCTTTCTTT.

V usage is TRBV19 and J usage is TRBJ1-2; the D gene is possibly TRBD1 (5 bases). The CDR3 length is 13 residues. Germline CDR1 is LNHDA and CDR2 is SQIVND (reference sequence). Trimming removed 5 bases from V and 6 bases from J, with 13 bases in between. The CDR3 DNA follows: TGTGCCAGTAGTCTGTCAGGGTATGATGGCTACACCTTC. Translated: CASSLSGYDGYTF.

The chain employs TRBV6-1 and TRBJ2-1; 8 bases agree with TRBD2. This CDR3 has 17 amino acids. The germline V gene has CDR1 MNHNS and CDR2 SASEGT. The trim removed 2 bases at V and 0 bases at J, leaving 6 bases unmatched. The CDR3 nucleotides are TGTGCCAGCAGTGAAACTTATAGCGGGACCTCCTACAATGAGCAGTTCTTC. Its protein product is CASSETYSGTSYNEQFF.